This T cell receptor (beta chain) came from a study of blood T cell repertoires in COVID-19. Sequencing was performed with immunoSEQ multiplex PCR; in TCRdb, only in-frame clones are kept and a portion is missing. The table includes some 530,000 clones, 70% to 90% detected once. Germline CDR1 is SGHVS and CDR2 is FQNEAQ. Trimming took off 4 bases at V and 4 bases at J, with 19 bases between the two ends. The length of the CDR3 is 16 residues. This clone occurred a few times. The chain combines TRBV7-8 with TRBJ2-5; weak D call: TRBD2 (6 bases). The sequencing sample was made of peripheral blood. The clonotype originates from a human donor in a cohort sampled during active COVID-19. CDR3 nucleotides: TGTGCCAGCAGCTCGCCCGGAGGAGGGGTATTAGAGACCCAGTACTTC. The encoded protein is CASSSPGGGVLETQYF. The full variable domain, in which reference TRBV7-8 and TRBJ2-5 provide the parts outside the CDR3, is GAGVSQSPRYKVAKRGQDVALRCDPISGHVSLFWYQQALGQGPEFLTYFQNEAQLDKSGLPSDRFFAERPEGSVSTLKIQRTQQEDSAVYLCASSSPGGGVLETQYFGPGTRLLVL.